One sample yielded the 19 T cell receptor beta chains listed below, sequenced in a study of blood T cell repertoires in COVID-19. Profiled with immunoSEQ multiplex PCR; TCRdb holds only in-frame clones, not every one. This sample has about 130,000 clones, with 85% found just once. Sequencing used peripheral blood. The receptors stem from an elderly man with active or convalescent COVID-19.

This sequence joins TRBV23-1 and TRBJ2-7; D is possibly TRBD1 (5 bases). TRBV23-1 is placed among ORFs of uncertain function. This CDR3 region has 14 residues. Deletions cut 6 bases from V and 3 bases from J, with 15 bases between. The CDR3 DNA is TGCGCCAGCAGCCAGGGTCCTCTACGCTACGAGCAGTACTTC. It translates to CASSQGPLRYEQYF.

This rearrangement joins TRBV5-1 to TRBJ1-1, with D maybe TRBD1 (6 bases). Trimming left V 6 bases short and J 5 bases short, with 17 bases between. This CDR3 spans 14 amino acids. The germline CDR1 and CDR2 sequences are SGHRS and YFSETQ. CDR3 in DNA: TGCGCCAGCAAGGGGGATGGGGGATCAACTGAAGCTTTCTTT. As protein: CASKGDGGSTEAFF. The entire variable domain, with the rest obtained from reference TRBV5-1 and TRBJ1-1, is as follows: KAGVTQTPRYLIKTRGQQVTLSCSPISGHRSVSWYQQTPGQGLQFLFEYFSETQRNKGNFPGRFSGRQFSNSRSEMNVSTLELGDSALYLCASKGDGGSTEAFFGQGTRLTVV.

CDR3 region: CASSQGRGSGVWDTQYF. The CDR3 DNA reads TGTGCCAGCAGCCAAGGGCGGGGTAGCGGGGTTTGGGATACGCAGTATTTT. V gene TRBV3-1 (or the pseudogene TRBV3-2) combines with J gene TRBJ2-3, with 8 nucleotides matching TRBD2. This CDR3 contains 17 residues. The V and J ends lost 1 base and 6 bases, in that order; junction bases with no gene match: 12. Germline V gene sequence: CDR1 LGHDT, CDR2 YNNKEL (reference sequence).

The chain carries TRBV9 and TRBJ1-3; 12 bases align to TRBD1. J was trimmed by 1 base and V by 0 bases; bases with no gene match: 8. Looked up from germline, CDR1 is SGDLS and CDR2 is YYNGEE. The CDR3 is 19 residues long. The CDR3 DNA reads TGTGCCAGCAGCGTAGTAGGGACAGGGGGCCAGGGGTCTGGAAACACCATATATTTT. Translation: CASSVVGTGGQGSGNTIYF.

This chain uses TRBV19 with TRBJ1-1; TRBD1 matches at 7 bases. The length of the CDR3 is 13 residues. CDR1 and CDR2 (germline): LNHDA, SQIVND (reference sequence). The trim removed 0 bases at V and 10 bases at J, leaving 5 bases unmatched. The CDR3, as DNA: TGTGCCAGTAGTATAGATCGGGCAGGGGGAGCTTTCTTT. This codes for CASSIDRAGGAFF.

Many counts were recorded for this clone. J is TRBJ2-5 and V is TRBV9, with 9 bases identical to TRBD2. CDR1 and CDR2 from the germline V gene are SGDLS and YYNGEE. Losses at the gene ends were 0 bases for V and 5 bases for J; bases not matched to a gene: 17. This CDR3 has 19 amino acids. The chain's CDR3 is CASSVGSRGSGGSGETQYF. The CDR3 bases are TGTGCCAGCAGCGTAGGGTCGAGAGGAAGCGGGGGGTCGGGGGAGACCCAGTACTTC.

J is TRBJ2-1 and V is TRBV4-3; 7 bases align to TRBD2. The germline V gene has CDR1 LGHNA and CDR2 YSLEER. V lost 0 bases to trimming and J lost 0 bases; unmatched junction nucleotides: 5. CDR3 size: 17 residues. In DNA form, the CDR3 reads TGCGCCAGCAGCCAAGACCCACCTAGCGGCTCCTACAATGAGCAGTTCTTC. Protein: CASSQDPPSGSYNEQFF.

The chain recombines TRBV20-1 with TRBJ1-5; D not certain. The CDR3 has 15 residues. Germline assignment: CDR1 DFQATT and CDR2 SNEGSKA (reference sequence). V lost 3 bases to trimming and J lost 8 bases, with 20 bases between them. The CDR3: CSASLASHQVKPQHF. Written as DNA, the CDR3 is TGCAGTGCTAGTTTGGCCAGTCATCAGGTTAAGCCCCAGCATTTT.

As concerns this clone: The same CDR3 can be traced to other DNA sequences in this sample. This chain uses TRBV28 with TRBJ1-6; D is possibly TRBD1 (5 bases). CDR1 and CDR2 (germline): MDHEN, SYDVKM. The length of the CDR3 is 13 residues. The V end was cut by 7 bases, the J end by 5 bases, with 9 bases between. The CDR3 reads CASKQGNNSPLHF. CDR3 DNA sequence: TGTGCCAGCAAGCAGGGTAATAATTCACCCCTCCACTTT.

V and J are TRBV28 and TRBJ1-1; a possible D gene is TRBD1 (5 bases). Germline V gives CDR1 MDHEN, CDR2 SYDVKM. V lost 7 bases to trimming and J lost 1 base, with 10 bases between them. The CDR3 runs to 13 residues. CDR3 region: CASKGASNTEAFF. The CDR3 DNA reads TGTGCCAGCAAAGGGGCATCGAACACTGAAGCTTTCTTT. The whole variable domain, filled in from reference TRBV28 and TRBJ1-1, reads DVKVTQSSRYLVKRTGEKVFLECVQDMDHENMFWYRQDPGLGLRLIYFSYDVKMKEKGDIPEGYSVSREKKERFSLILESASTNQTSMYLCASKGASNTEAFFGQGTRLTVV.

The V and J genes are TRBV5-5 and TRBJ2-2; 7 bases fit TRBD2. Germline V gives CDR1 SGHKS, CDR2 YYEKEE (reference sequence). After removal of 3 bases from V and 4 bases from J, the junction contained 3 bases not matched to a gene. This CDR3 region has 14 residues. DNA of the CDR3: TGTGCCAGCAGCTGGGGGACTATCACCGGGGAGCTGTTTTTT. Its protein is CASSWGTITGELFF.

This rearrangement joins TRBV30 to TRBJ2-2; tentatively, D is TRBD1 (5 bases). This CDR3 region has 16 residues. Deletions cut 3 bases from V and 5 bases from J, with 19 bases between. The germline CDR1 and CDR2 sequences are GTSNPN and SVGIG (reference sequence). CDR3 DNA sequence: TGTGCCTGGAGAAGAGGCAGGGTTAAGGGGACCGGGGAGCTGTTTTTT. Its translation: CAWRRGRVKGTGELFF.

V and J are TRBV7-2 and TRBJ2-7; TRBD2 matches 10 bases. CDR3 size: 14 residues. The V gene's germline CDR1 is SGHTA and CDR2 FQGNSA. The J segment lost 3 bases and the V segment lost 5 bases, leaving 4 bases of the junction unmatched. The CDR3 DNA follows: TGTGCCAGCAGCCTACTAGCGGGACTCTACGAGCAGTACTTC. Protein: CASSLLAGLYEQYF.

The chain links TRBV18 to TRBJ2-1; 8 positions match TRBD1. J lost 6 bases, V lost 5 bases, and 12 bases had no gene match. This CDR3 is 16 amino acids long. CDR1 is KGHSH, CDR2 LQKENI, per germline. The CDR3 loop is CASSRTRDRFSNEQFF. In nucleotides, the CDR3 is TGTGCCAGCTCAAGGACTCGGGACAGGTTTAGCAATGAGCAGTTCTTC.

A few counts support this clone. V usage is TRBV4-1 and J usage is TRBJ1-4, with D uncertain. Trimming removed 0 bases at V and 5 bases at J, with 13 bases between. The CDR3 is 16 residues long. Germline-derived CDR1 and CDR2 are MGHRA and YSYEKL. CDR3 protein: CASSQDLGDKNEKLFF. As DNA, the CDR3 is TGCGCCAGCAGCCAAGATCTGGGAGACAAAAATGAAAAACTGTTTTTT.

The chain is built from TRBV11-2 and TRBJ1-3; D remains ambiguous. Germline assignment: CDR1 SGHAT and CDR2 FQNNGV. V dropped 5 bases and J dropped 3 bases, with 11 bases sitting between them. This CDR3 comprises 14 residues. In DNA form, the CDR3 reads TGTGCCAGCAGCCCCCTTGCCAGTGGAAACACCATATATTTT. This gives the protein CASSPLASGNTIYF.

The V call is TRBV5-4, the J call TRBJ2-1; TRBD2 aligns across 10 bases. J gave up 4 bases and V 0 bases, and 7 bases lay outside the gene matches. Per germline, CDR1 SGHNT and CDR2 YYREEE (reference sequence). This CDR3 has 17 residues. The CDR3 DNA follows: TGTGCCAGCAGCTTGGATTTACTAGCGGGAAAATACAATGAGCAGTTCTTC. Amino acid sequence: CASSLDLLAGKYNEQFF.

J is TRBJ2-1 and V is TRBV24-1, with a tentative D call TRBD2 (6 bases). Trimming took 0 bases from V and 1 from J, leaving 9 bases between them. CDR3 length: 16 residues. The V gene's germline CDR1 is KGHDR and CDR2 SFDVKD. In nucleotides, the CDR3 is TGTGCCACCAGTGATTTGAGCAGCGGGTCCTACAATGAGCAGTTCTTC. Translation gives CATSDLSSGSYNEQFF.

This chain connects TRBV5-5 to TRBJ1-3, with 8 bases aligning to TRBD1. The V gene's germline CDR1 is SGHKS and CDR2 YYEKEE (reference sequence). Germline trimming cut 2 bases from V and 3 bases from J; bases unmatched to any gene: 10. The CDR3 length is 17 residues. This CDR3 is CASSFLTGTGGGNTIYF. CDR3 coding DNA: TGTGCCAGCAGCTTCTTAACCGGGACAGGTGGTGGAAACACCATATATTTT.